This TCR beta chain was sequenced for a study of somatic mutations in cytotoxic T cells in rheumatoid arthritis. Across the study: Including V beta1+ cells that were sequenced for TCRB, some T-cell populations stained with V beta antibodies were flow-sorted at nearly 100% purity. Study-wide findings and caveats: About an eighth of the roughly 60 patients had a largest CD8+ clone above 20% of CD8+ cells.

Germline loops: CDR1 MNHNY, CDR2 SVGAGI (reference sequence). Trimming took 5 bases from V and 4 from J; bases not matched to a gene: 7. This CDR3 comprises 16 residues. On this clone itself: What it binds is unknown.

TCRdb keeps only in-frame clones here, not all; method: immunoSEQ multiplex PCR. The sample carries 9,200 or so clones, 75% to 80% recorded once. The clonotype originates from an adult with rheumatoid arthritis. Sequences were obtained from CD8+ T cells sorted from blood. The chain employs TRBV6-6 and TRBJ1-6, with 8 nucleotides matching TRBD1. The CDR3 DNA follows: TGTGCCAGCAGTCCGACAGGGGAGGGATATAATTCACCCCTCCACTTT. It specifies CASSPTGEGYNSPLHF.